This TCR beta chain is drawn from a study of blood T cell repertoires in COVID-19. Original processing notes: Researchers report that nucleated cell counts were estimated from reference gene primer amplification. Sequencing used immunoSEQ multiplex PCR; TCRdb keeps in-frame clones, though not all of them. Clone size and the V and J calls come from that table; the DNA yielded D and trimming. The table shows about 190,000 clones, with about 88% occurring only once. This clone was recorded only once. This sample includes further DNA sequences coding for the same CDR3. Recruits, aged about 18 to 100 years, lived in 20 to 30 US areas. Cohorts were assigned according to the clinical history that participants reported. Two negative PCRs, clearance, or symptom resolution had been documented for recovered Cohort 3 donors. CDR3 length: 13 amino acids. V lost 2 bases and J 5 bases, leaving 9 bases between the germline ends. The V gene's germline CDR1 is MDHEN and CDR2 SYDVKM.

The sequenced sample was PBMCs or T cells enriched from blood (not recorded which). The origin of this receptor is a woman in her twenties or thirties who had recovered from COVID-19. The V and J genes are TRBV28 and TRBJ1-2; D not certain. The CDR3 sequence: CASSLVGGYGYTF. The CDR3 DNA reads TGTGCCAGCAGTTTAGTAGGAGGTTATGGCTACACCTTC.